One sample yielded the 28 T cell receptor beta chains listed below, sequenced in a study of T cells in Graves' hyperthyroidism and ophthalmopathy. It was RNA transcripts that yielded the amplified TCR beta CDR3 regions. HTBI primers were employed in a first-round RT-PCR of the TCR CDR3. One entry per CDR3 protein results from TCRdb running MiXCR on the multiplex PCR reads. Here the sample spans about 700,000 distinct CDR3 sequences, 14% being singletons. Sequences were obtained from blood. These receptors came from a woman between 18 and 29 years old with Graves' hyperthyroidism.

V gene TRBV19 combines with J gene TRBJ1-1; D uncertain. The V end was cut by 3 bases, the J end by 4 bases, with 6 bases between. Per the germline V gene, CDR1 is LNHDA and CDR2 is SQIVND (reference sequence). The CDR3 has 12 residues. This CDR3 is CASSMWGTEAFF. DNA of the CDR3: TGTGCCAGTAGTATGTGGGGCACTGAAGCTTTCTTT.

A note on this clonotype: The junction departs from germline at one end; a sequencing error may be responsible. CDR3 sequence: CASSQLNTGELSF. In nucleotides, the CDR3 is TGCGCCAGCAGCCAACTCAACACCGGGGAGCTGTCTTTT. The chain employs TRBV4-1 and TRBJ2-2, with a tentative D call TRBD2 (5 bases). Germline V gene sequence: CDR1 MGHRA, CDR2 YSYEKL. The CDR3 runs to 13 residues.

At least ten counts were recorded for this clonotype. V is TRBV28 and J is TRBJ1-1; D gene ambiguous. V gave up 4 bases and J gave up 1 base, with 13 bases separating them. Germline-derived CDR1 and CDR2 are MDHEN and SYDVKM. This CDR3 region has 15 residues. CDR3 sequence reads: CASSSTVFPNTEAFF. CDR3 bases: TGTGCCAGCAGTTCCACGGTGTTCCCGAACACTGAAGCTTTCTTT.

This rearrangement joins TRBV19 to TRBJ2-3; D unresolved. The CDR3 covers 17 residues. Trimming stripped 3 bases from V and 1 base from J, with 17 bases between. Germline V gives CDR1 LNHDA, CDR2 SQIVND (reference sequence). The CDR3 DNA is TGTGCCAGTAGTATGGCCCCCCCCAGGAGAGGCACAGATACGCAGTATTTT. The encoded protein is CASSMAPPRRGTDTQYF.

This clonotype has ten or more counts. The rearrangement links TRBV15 to TRBJ1-6, with TRBD1 matching over 7 bases. J gave up 7 bases and V 8 bases, and 5 bases lay outside the gene matches. The CDR3 is 13 amino acids. The germline CDR1 and CDR2 sequences are LNHNV and YYDKDF (reference sequence). The CDR3 region is CATADRENSPLHF. The CDR3 DNA reads TGTGCCACCGCTGACAGGGAGAATTCACCCCTCCACTTT.

This clonotype occurred many times. The chain employs TRBV11-2 and TRBJ2-7; D might be TRBD2 (6 bases). CDR3 size: 13 residues. CDR1 is SGHAT and CDR2 is FQNNGV in the germline V gene. The V and J ends lost 3 bases and 3 bases respectively, with 9 bases between them. DNA of the CDR3: TGTGCCAGCAGCTTGGACTATTTCTACGAGCAGTACTTC. Amino acid sequence: CASSLDYFYEQYF.

This clonotype was found a few times. The chain joins TRBV24-1 to TRBJ1-5; 7 nucleotides line up with TRBD1. The CDR3 is 17 amino acids. Germline V gives CDR1 KGHDR, CDR2 SFDVKD. V lost 3 bases to trimming and J lost 1 base; unmatched junction nucleotides: 8. Here the CDR3 DNA reads TGTGCCACCAGTGATCAACGGACAGGTACCAGCAATCAGCCCCAGCATTTT. Protein sequence: CATSDQRTGTSNQPQHF.

This clonotype has ten or more counts. The gene calls are TRBV20-1 and TRBJ1-5; TRBD1 aligns across 7 bases. Germline CDR1 DFQATT, CDR2 SNEGSKA (reference sequence). This CDR3 spans 13 amino acids. V lost 5 bases and J lost 7; bases outside the gene matches: 8. The CDR3 coding sequence is TGCAGTGCTTTAGACAGGGTGGAACAGCCCCAGCATTTT. This sequence encodes CSALDRVEQPQHF.

The gene calls are TRBV13 and TRBJ2-1; no definite D call. The CDR3 runs to 13 residues. The germline gives CDR1 PRHDT, CDR2 FYEKMQ (reference sequence). The V gene lost 1 base and the J gene lost 9 bases, with 10 bases spanning the gap. The DNA for the CDR3 is TGTGCCAGCAGCTTAGTATCCCTGGCTGAGCAGTTCTTC. Encoded protein: CASSLVSLAEQFF.

At least ten counts were recorded for this clonotype. V usage is TRBV6-2 or TRBV6-3 and J usage is TRBJ2-1, with 11 bases identical to TRBD2. Germline V gene data show CDR1 as MNHEY and CDR2 as SVGEGT. The CDR3 has 17 residues. The V gene end was trimmed by 6 bases and the J gene end by 5 bases; junction bases not matched to a gene: 12. CDR3 region: CASSLRLLAGADNEQFF. Here the CDR3 DNA reads TGTGCCAGCAGCCTCCGCCTACTAGCGGGGGCGGACAATGAGCAGTTCTTC.

The sample holds many counts of this clonotype. The rearrangement uses TRBV27 and TRBJ1-1; TRBD1 aligns across 7 bases. This CDR3 region has 15 residues. The V gene end was trimmed by 4 bases and the J gene end by 1 base; junction bases not matched to a gene: 6. CDR1 is MNHEY and CDR2 is SMNVEV in the germline V gene (reference sequence). The CDR3 DNA is TGTGCCAGCAGTTCCTGGACAGGTTGGAACACTGAAGCTTTCTTT. As protein: CASSSWTGWNTEAFF.

In this sample, this clonotype turned up a few times. This chain uses TRBV7-9 with TRBJ1-3; TRBD1 is a possible D gene (5 bases). V lost 5 bases and J 4 bases, leaving 9 bases between the germline ends. The CDR3 sequence is 13 residues long. Germline V lookup: CDR1 SEHNR, CDR2 FQNEAQ (reference sequence). Here the CDR3 DNA reads TGTGCCAGCAGCGCGGGACGAGGAAACACCATATATTTT. The encoded protein is CASSAGRGNTIYF.

This clonotype was counted many times. The chain employs TRBV7-9 and TRBJ2-1, with D perhaps matching TRBD1 (5 bases). The CDR3 sequence is 15 residues long. The germline V gene encodes CDR1 SEHNR and CDR2 FQNEAQ (reference sequence). V lost 2 bases and J lost 2, with 10 bases in between. CDR3 nucleotide sequence: TGTGCCAGCAGCTTAATGCTAGGGGCCTACAATGAGCAGTTCTTC. Its translation: CASSLMLGAYNEQFF.

The chain joins TRBV9 to TRBJ2-1, with a tentative D call TRBD1 (6 bases). Trimming left V 4 bases short and J 3 bases short, with 14 bases between. Germline V gene lookup returns CDR1 SGDLS and CDR2 YYNGEE. The CDR3 contains 15 residues. CDR3 coding DNA: TGTGCCAGCAGCCATCAGGGGAGTCACTACAATGAGCAGTTCTTC. This gives the protein CASSHQGSHYNEQFF.

The J gene is TRBJ2-7, the V gene TRBV13; TRBD2 aligns across 13 bases. V shed 5 bases, J shed 6 bases, and the junction held 10 bases outside the gene matches. Germline V lookup: CDR1 PRHDT, CDR2 FYEKMQ (reference sequence). CDR3 size: 16 residues. The CDR3 bases are TGTGCCAGCAGCCCCATTCTACTAGCGGGAGGGCGCGAGCAGTACTTC. It translates to CASSPILLAGGREQYF.

A few counts support this clonotype. V usage is TRBV6-5 and J usage is TRBJ1-3, with D uncertain. Germline CDR1 and CDR2: MNHEY and SVGAGI. Trimming pared 2 bases from V and 0 bases from J, leaving 8 bases between. The CDR3 totals 15 residues. DNA for the CDR3: TGTGCCAGCAGTTACCCCACTCGCTCTGGAAACACCATATATTTT. This codes for CASSYPTRSGNTIYF.

The chain is built from TRBV7-9 and TRBJ2-2, with a weak D call TRBD2 (6 bases). The CDR3 contains 12 residues. Deletions cut 5 bases from V and 7 bases from J, with 8 bases between. Germline CDR1 reads SEHNR; CDR2 reads FQNEAQ (reference sequence). The CDR3 reads CASSVTSGELFF. The CDR3, as DNA: TGTGCCAGCAGCGTGACTAGCGGGGAGCTGTTTTTT.

This clonotype was counted ten times or more. This chain connects TRBV20-1 to TRBJ1-1; D gene ambiguous. The ends were cut back, 4 bases at V and 1 base at J, with 10 bases in the middle. Germline CDR1 reads DFQATT; CDR2 reads SNEGSKA (reference sequence). The CDR3 spans 13 residues. The CDR3 sequence: CSAMALTNTEAFF. In DNA form, the CDR3 reads TGCAGTGCTATGGCGTTAACGAACACTGAAGCTTTCTTT.

This clonotype has more than one count but fewer than ten. The CDR3 spells CSAEDRAGTDTQYF. CDR3 nucleotides: TGCAGTGCTGAAGACAGGGCAGGAACAGATACGCAGTATTTT. The chain joins TRBV20-1 to TRBJ2-3, with TRBD1 matching over 7 bases. This CDR3 is built from 14 residues. The V and J ends lost 5 bases and 3 bases, in that order; junction bases with no gene match: 8. The germline V gene encodes CDR1 DFQATT and CDR2 SNEGSKA (reference sequence).

In its sample, this clonotype was seen a few times. The CDR3 DNA reads TGTGCCAGCAGTGCAGAGTACTCCTACGAGCAGTACTTC. It codes for CASSAEYSYEQYF. This chain connects TRBV6-1 to TRBJ2-7, with D uncertain. The CDR3 runs 13 residues. Germline CDR1 and CDR2: MNHNS and SASEGT. V was pared by 4 bases and J by 0 bases, with 7 bases between.

A remark on this clonotype: One junction end does not reproduce the germline sequence, and a read error may be involved. The V call is TRBV11-2, the J call TRBJ1-6; TRBD1 matches 10 bases. Germline lookup yields CDR1 SGHAT and CDR2 FQNNGV. The CDR3 runs to 16 residues. This CDR3 reads CVSSWTGTGEHSPLHF. The CDR3, as DNA: TGTGTCAGCAGCTGGACCGGGACAGGGGAACATTCACCCCTCCACTTT.

This clonotype appeared many times. The CDR3 DNA sequence: TGTGCCAGCAGCTTCGGAGCGGGACTCTCCTACGAGCAGTACTTC. This gives the protein CASSFGAGLSYEQYF. This chain uses TRBV6-1 with TRBJ2-7; 7 bases align to TRBD2. Trimming removed 6 bases from V and 0 bases from J; junction bases left unmatched: 8. This CDR3 has 15 amino acids. Germline V lookup: CDR1 MNHNS, CDR2 SASEGT.

This clonotype showed up many times. The V call is TRBV28, the J call TRBJ1-1; TRBD1 agrees at 7 bases. V shed 6 bases, J shed 1 base, and the junction held 8 bases outside the gene matches. The CDR3 has 15 amino acids. CDR1 is MDHEN, CDR2 SYDVKM, per germline. The CDR3, as DNA: TGTGCCAGCAGGCCAACCGGGACAGAGAACACTGAAGCTTTCTTT. Translation: CASRPTGTENTEAFF.

This chain links TRBV20-1 with TRBJ2-5, with TRBD2 matching 11 bases. Looked up from germline, CDR1 is DFQATT and CDR2 is SNEGSKA (reference sequence). V lost 3 bases to trimming and J lost 7 bases; unmatched junction nucleotides: 4. This CDR3 region has 13 residues. In DNA form, the CDR3 reads TGCAGTGCTAGCACTAGCGGGAGTGGGACCCAGTACTTC. Encoded protein: CSASTSGSGTQYF.

V usage is TRBV4-1 and J usage is TRBJ2-3; D remains unclear. The length of the CDR3 is 13 residues. Deletions cut 0 bases from V and 5 bases from J, with 6 bases between. The germline V gene encodes CDR1 MGHRA and CDR2 YSYEKL. The CDR3 reads CASSQELGDTQYF. The CDR3 DNA follows: TGCGCCAGCAGCCAAGAGTTGGGAGATACGCAGTATTTT.

This clonotype showed up many times. The genes are TRBV11-2 and TRBJ2-2; the D gene is possibly TRBD1 (6 bases). In germline, CDR1 is SGHAT, CDR2 FQNNGV. The V and J ends lost 4 bases and 2 bases respectively, with 14 bases between them. The CDR3 is made up of 16 amino acids. CDR3 coding DNA: TGTGCCAGCAGCTCGCTCGGGACAAGTAACACCGGGGAGCTGTTTTTT. It encodes CASSSLGTSNTGELFF. Full variable domain (rest looked up from reference TRBV11-2 and TRBJ2-2): EAGVAQSPRYKIIEKRQSVAFWCNPISGHATLYWYQQILGQGPKLLIQFQNNGVVDDSQLPKDRFSAERLKGVDSTLKIQPAKLEDSAVYLCASSSLGTSNTGELFFGEGSRLTVL.

Ten or more counts support this clonotype. V usage is TRBV12-3 or TRBV12-4 and J usage is TRBJ2-2, with a weak D call TRBD1 (6 bases). The CDR3 consists of 13 residues. The V and J ends lost 8 bases and 5 bases respectively, with 12 bases between them. CDR3 sequence (DNA): TGTGCCAGCGGTGGGGGCGTGACCGGGGAGCTGTTTTTT. As protein: CASGGGVTGELFF.

This clonotype was counted only a few times. This rearrangement joins TRBV6-1 to TRBJ2-1; TRBD2 aligns across 11 bases. Germline CDR1 MNHNS, CDR2 SASEGT. V was clipped by 7 bases and J by 4 bases; unmatched bases: 6. The CDR3 extends over 15 amino acids. The CDR3: CASTSGLAEYNEQFF. In nucleotides, the CDR3 is TGTGCCAGCACTTCGGGACTAGCGGAATACAATGAGCAGTTCTTC.